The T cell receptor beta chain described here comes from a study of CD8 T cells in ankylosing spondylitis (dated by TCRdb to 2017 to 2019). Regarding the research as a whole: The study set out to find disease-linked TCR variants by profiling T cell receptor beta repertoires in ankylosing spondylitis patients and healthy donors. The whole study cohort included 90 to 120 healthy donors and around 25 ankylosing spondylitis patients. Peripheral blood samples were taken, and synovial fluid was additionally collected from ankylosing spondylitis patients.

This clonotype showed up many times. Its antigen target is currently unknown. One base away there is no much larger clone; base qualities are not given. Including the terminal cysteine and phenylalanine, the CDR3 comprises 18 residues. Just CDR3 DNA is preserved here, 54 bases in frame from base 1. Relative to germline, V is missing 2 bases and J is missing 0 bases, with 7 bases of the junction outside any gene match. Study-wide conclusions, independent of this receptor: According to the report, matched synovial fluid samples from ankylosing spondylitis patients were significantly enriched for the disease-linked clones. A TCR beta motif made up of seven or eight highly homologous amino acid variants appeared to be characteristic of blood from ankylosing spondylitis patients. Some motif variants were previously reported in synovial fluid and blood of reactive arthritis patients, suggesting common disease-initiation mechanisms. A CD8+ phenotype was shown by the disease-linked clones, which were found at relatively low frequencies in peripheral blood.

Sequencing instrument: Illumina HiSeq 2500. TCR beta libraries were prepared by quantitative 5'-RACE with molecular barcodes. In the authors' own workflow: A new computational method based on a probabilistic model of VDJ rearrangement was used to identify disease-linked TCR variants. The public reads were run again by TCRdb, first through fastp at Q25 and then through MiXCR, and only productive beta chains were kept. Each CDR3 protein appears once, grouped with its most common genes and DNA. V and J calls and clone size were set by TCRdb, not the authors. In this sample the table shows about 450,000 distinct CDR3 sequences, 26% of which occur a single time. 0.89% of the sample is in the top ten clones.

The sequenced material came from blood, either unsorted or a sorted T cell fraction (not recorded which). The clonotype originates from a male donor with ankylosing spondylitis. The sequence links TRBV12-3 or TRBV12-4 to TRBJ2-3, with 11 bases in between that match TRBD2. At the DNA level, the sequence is TGTGCCAGCAGTTTACTATTCCGGACTAGCGGGAGCACAGATACGCAGTATTTT. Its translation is CASSLLFRTSGSTDTQYF.